Presented here are 30 T cell receptor beta chains from one specimen sequenced in a study of control samples from healthy donors and cancer patients. TCRdb's copy holds only in-frame clones and misses some; the assay was immunoSEQ multiplex PCR. The sample shows approximately 150,000 clones, around nine tenths of them seen only once. Sample: blood. The source of these receptors is a man aged 18 to 29 in good health.

This chain connects TRBV5-4 to TRBJ2-7; D is possibly TRBD2 (6 bases). V was shortened by 2 bases and J by 5 bases, with 17 bases between the two germline ends. Per the germline V gene, CDR1 is SGHNT and CDR2 is YYREEE (reference sequence). CDR3 length: 15 amino acids. The CDR3 reads CASSFEDYPPDEQYF. CDR3 DNA sequence: TGTGCCAGCAGCTTTGAGGACTATCCTCCAGACGAGCAGTACTTC.

The rearrangement uses TRBV10-1 and TRBJ2-3; no firm D call. This CDR3 contains 12 residues. V was shortened by 8 bases and J by 10 bases, with 16 bases between the two germline ends. Germline V gene data show CDR1 as WNHNN and CDR2 as SYGVQD (reference sequence). CDR3 in DNA: TGCGCCAGCCATGCATCGGTATCGGCGCAGTATTTT. As protein: CASHASVSAQYF.

The chain combines TRBV19 with TRBJ2-1; 9 bases map to TRBD2. Germline V gene data show CDR1 as LNHDA and CDR2 as SQIVND (reference sequence). The ends lost 8 bases at V and 3 bases at J; junction bases unmatched: 8. The CDR3 consists of 15 residues. CDR3 DNA sequence: TGTGCCAGTTCTTGGGGTAGCGGGGGCTACAATGAGCAGTTCTTC. Its protein product is CASSWGSGGYNEQFF.

This chain connects TRBV7-3 to TRBJ2-3; no reliable D call. Germline V lookup: CDR1 SGHTA, CDR2 FQGTGA. The CDR3 runs to 15 residues. The ends were cut back, 2 bases at V and 3 bases at J, with 12 bases in the middle. CDR3 nucleotide sequence: TGTGCCAGCAGCTTAGAAAGGGTAGGGACAGATACGCAGTATTTT. Translation gives CASSLERVGTDTQYF.

This chain links TRBV7-9 with TRBJ2-2; D is ambiguous. The CDR3 runs 13 residues. The germline V gene has CDR1 SEHNR and CDR2 FQNEAQ (reference sequence). V lost 5 bases to trimming and J lost 9 bases, with 13 bases between them. As DNA, the CDR3 is TGTGCCAGCAGCCCCCCGTCAGTGCGGGAGCTGTTTTTT. Residues: CASSPPSVRELFF.

The chain combines TRBV10-3 with TRBJ2-7, with 7 positions matching TRBD1. The ends lost 3 bases at V and 6 bases at J; junction bases unmatched: 8. The CDR3 totals 14 residues. The germline V gene has CDR1 ENHRY and CDR2 SYGVKD. The CDR3 region has the DNA TGTGCCATCAGTGACAGGCAGGGGGATCGCGAGCAGTACTTC. Translating gives CAISDRQGDREQYF.

There are a few counts of this clone. This rearrangement joins TRBV13 to TRBJ2-1; the D is unclear. The CDR3 sequence is 14 residues long. Germline V gene lookup returns CDR1 PRHDT and CDR2 FYEKMQ (reference sequence). Trimming cost V 0 bases and J 4 bases, with 7 bases left between them. The CDR3 DNA reads TGTGCCAGCAGCTTAGGTACGGAGTACAATGAGCAGTTCTTC. It encodes CASSLGTEYNEQFF.

The chain carries TRBV5-6 and TRBJ1-2, with D tentatively TRBD1 (6 bases). V was cut by 3 bases and J by 2 bases, with 14 bases left in between. This CDR3 region has 15 residues. Germline V lookup: CDR1 SGHDT, CDR2 YYEEEE. CDR3 DNA: TGTGCCAGCAGCTACCTTGACAGGCAAAACTATGGCTACACCTTC. Translating gives CASSYLDRQNYGYTF.

The chain recombines TRBV5-6 with TRBJ2-7; D might be TRBD1 (6 bases). The V gene lost 3 bases and the J gene lost 2 bases, with 12 bases spanning the gap. The CDR3 loop spans 14 amino acids. Germline CDR1 is SGHDT and CDR2 is YYEEEE. The CDR3 loop reads CASSSLTGTYEQYF. CDR3 coding DNA: TGTGCCAGCAGCTCCCTGACAGGTACCTACGAGCAGTACTTC.

The rearrangement joins TRBV19 to TRBJ2-1, with D hard to call. V was shortened by 6 bases and J by 2 bases, with 11 bases between the two germline ends. The germline V gene has CDR1 LNHDA and CDR2 SQIVND (reference sequence). The CDR3 covers 14 residues. CDR3 coding DNA: TGTGCCAGTAGGGTCCAGGCCGCCTACAATGAGCAGTTCTTC. It codes for CASRVQAAYNEQFF.

This rearrangement joins TRBV28 to TRBJ2-7, with D unresolved. Germline-derived CDR1 and CDR2 are MDHEN and SYDVKM. The CDR3 extends over 12 amino acids. The germline V and J ends were trimmed by 6 bases and 1 base, with 7 bases remaining between them. The CDR3 region has the DNA TGTGCCAGCAGAGCAGCTTCCTACGAGCAGTACTTC. Protein sequence: CASRAASYEQYF.

This clone was found once. This chain joins TRBV20-1 and TRBJ1-1; the match to TRBD1 covers 8 bases. CDR3 length: 15 amino acids. Germline CDR1 DFQATT, CDR2 SNEGSKA (reference sequence). V lost 3 bases and J lost 0; bases outside the gene matches: 6. CDR3 DNA: TGCAGTGCTAGTTCAGGGGGCTTTCTGAACACTGAAGCTTTCTTT. Protein: CSASSGGFLNTEAFF.

The V and J genes are TRBV30 and TRBJ2-2; D not resolved. The V and J ends lost 4 bases and 4 bases respectively, with 16 bases between them. The germline CDR1 and CDR2 sequences are GTSNPN and SVGIG (reference sequence). The CDR3 contains 15 residues. The chain's CDR3 is CAWNGLSVSTGELFF. The CDR3 coding sequence is TGTGCCTGGAATGGGCTGAGTGTGAGCACCGGGGAGCTGTTTTTT.

The chain recombines TRBV12-3 or TRBV12-4 with TRBJ1-2; perhaps TRBD1 as D (5 bases). V was shortened by 5 bases and J by 7 bases, with 11 bases between the two germline ends. The CDR3 extends over 12 amino acids. CDR3 DNA: TGTGCCAGCAGTCTCCCGAGGGGTGGCTACACCTTC. Encoded protein: CASSLPRGGYTF.

This sequence joins TRBV28 and TRBJ2-2; 8 bases align to TRBD2. The CDR3 totals 13 residues. Unmatched junction bases numbered 0, after V lost 3 bases and J lost 6 bases. CDR1 is MDHEN, CDR2 SYDVKM, per germline. DNA of the CDR3: TGTGCCAGCAGTTTCGGGGGGGCCGGGGAGCTGTTTTTT. Amino acid sequence: CASSFGGAGELFF.

The chain is built from TRBV19 and TRBJ1-3; D remains ambiguous. Germline loops: CDR1 LNHDA, CDR2 SQIVND (reference sequence). The ends were cut back, 7 bases at V and 1 base at J, with 14 bases in the middle. The CDR3 is 15 amino acids. The CDR3 is CASTESLESGNTIYF. In nucleotides, the CDR3 is TGTGCCAGTACCGAATCTTTAGAATCTGGAAACACCATATATTTT.

The rearrangement joins TRBV4-2 to TRBJ1-1; D is unclear. This CDR3 is built from 15 residues. Germline CDR1 and CDR2: LGHNA and YNFKEQ. V lost 0 bases to trimming and J lost 6 bases, with 14 bases between them. CDR3 sequence: CASSQDRLTSAEAFF. The CDR3 DNA is TGTGCCAGCAGCCAAGATCGACTGACAAGCGCTGAAGCTTTCTTT.

The CDR3 region has the DNA TGTGCCAGCAGCCGACAGGGTACTGAAGCTTTCTTT. Translating gives CASSRQGTEAFF. J is TRBJ1-1 and V is TRBV21-1; the table gives TRBD1 as D, unverified against the DNA. TRBV21-1 is listed as a pseudogene. The CDR3 covers 12 residues.

In its sample, this clone was seen once. The sample carries other DNA sequences with the same CDR3. The chain links TRBV6-2 or TRBV6-3 to TRBJ2-5; the D gene is possibly TRBD2 (7 bases). The germline V gene encodes CDR1 MNHEY and CDR2 SVGEGT. The CDR3 has 13 amino acids. V was shortened by 6 bases and J by 4 bases, with 12 bases between the two germline ends. CDR3 protein: CASSPGGRETQYF. The CDR3 DNA is TGTGCCAGCAGCCCGGGGGGCAGAGAGACCCAGTACTTC.

The gene calls are TRBV3-1 (or the pseudogene TRBV3-2) and TRBJ1-3, with D tentatively TRBD1 (5 bases). Between the trimmed V and J ends, which lost 2 bases and 1 base, there was a span of 12 bases. The CDR3 consists of 16 residues. CDR1 is LGHDT and CDR2 is YNNKEL in the germline V gene (reference sequence). As DNA, the CDR3 is TGTGCCAGCAGCCAACACCATACAGGTTCTGGAAACACCATATATTTT. Translated, it gives CASSQHHTGSGNTIYF.

The genes are TRBV11-2 and TRBJ1-1, with TRBD1 matching over 7 bases. The length of the CDR3 is 14 residues. With V trimmed by 3 bases and J by 0 bases, 1 base remained unmatched. Germline assignment: CDR1 SGHAT and CDR2 FQNNGV. The CDR3 spells CASSFTGVNTEAFF. The DNA for the CDR3 is TGTGCCAGCAGCTTTACAGGGGTGAACACTGAAGCTTTCTTT.

V and J are TRBV19 and TRBJ2-5; 7 bases fit TRBD1. V was clipped by 4 bases and J by 2 bases; unmatched bases: 13. The CDR3 is 17 residues long. Germline lookup yields CDR1 LNHDA and CDR2 SQIVND (reference sequence). In DNA, the CDR3 is TGTGCCAGTAGTACCCGGTGGGTAACAGGGGCTCAAGAGACCCAGTACTTC. It encodes CASSTRWVTGAQETQYF.

V and J are TRBV5-1 and TRBJ1-4; D unclear. Per the germline V gene, CDR1 is SGHRS and CDR2 is YFSETQ. The CDR3 contains 15 residues. Trimming took off 0 bases at V and 0 bases at J, with 6 bases between the two ends. The CDR3 here is CASSLALATNEKLFF. CDR3 DNA sequence: TGCGCCAGCAGCTTGGCCCTAGCAACTAATGAAAAACTGTTTTTT.

This sequence joins TRBV4-1 and TRBJ2-1; D not resolved. Trimming pared 1 base from V and 3 bases from J, leaving 13 bases between. Germline CDR1 and CDR2: MGHRA and YSYEKL. This CDR3 is built from 16 residues. The CDR3 loop is CASSQGTGHGYNEQFF. CDR3 sequence (DNA): TGCGCCAGCAGCCAAGGTACCGGGCATGGCTACAATGAGCAGTTCTTC.

The CDR3 sequence: CASSPLGVRTGTQYF. As DNA, the CDR3 is TGTGCCAGCAGCCCTCTCGGTGTGAGGACAGGGACGCAGTATTTT. The chain recombines TRBV7-8 with TRBJ2-3, with 8 positions matching TRBD1. The J segment lost 9 bases and the V segment lost 5 bases, leaving 13 bases of the junction unmatched. The CDR3 contains 15 residues. CDR1 and CDR2 (germline): SGHVS, FQNEAQ.

The V call is TRBV9, the J call TRBJ1-4; D might be TRBD1 (5 bases). In germline, CDR1 is SGDLS, CDR2 YYNGEE. This CDR3 spans 15 amino acids. The V gene lost 2 bases and the J gene lost 0 bases, with 8 bases spanning the gap. In DNA form, the CDR3 reads TGTGCCAGCAGCGTCCAGGGAGCAACTAATGAAAAACTGTTTTTT. This codes for CASSVQGATNEKLFF.

This clone was detected a few times. The chain employs TRBV6-2 or TRBV6-3 and TRBJ1-5; D perhaps matches TRBD1 (6 bases). With 2 bases removed from V and 5 bases from J, the gap between germline ends came to 16 bases. CDR1 and CDR2 (germline): MNHEY, SVGEGT. This CDR3 comprises 16 residues. DNA of the CDR3: TGTGCCAGCAGTTACCCTTTAGGGGGGGCGGATCAGCCCCAGCATTTT. It codes for CASSYPLGGADQPQHF.

The chain links TRBV11-2 to TRBJ2-1; D gene unclear. The CDR3 sequence is 13 residues long. Germline lookup yields CDR1 SGHAT and CDR2 FQNNGV. Deletions cut 2 bases from V and 4 bases from J, with 6 bases between. The CDR3 DNA sequence: TGTGCCAGCAGCTTATCTCATTACAATGAGCAGTTCTTC. It yields the protein CASSLSHYNEQFF. The full variable domain, in which reference TRBV11-2 and TRBJ2-1 provide the parts outside the CDR3, is EAGVAQSPRYKIIEKRQSVAFWCNPISGHATLYWYQQILGQGPKLLIQFQNNGVVDDSQLPKDRFSAERLKGVDSTLKIQPAKLEDSAVYLCASSLSHYNEQFFGPGTRLTVL.

The chain is built from TRBV2 and TRBJ1-4; 7 bases fit TRBD1. This CDR3 has 14 residues. V was clipped by 6 bases and J by 8 bases; unmatched bases: 9. Germline CDR1 and CDR2: SNHLY and FYNNEI. The CDR3: CASRRRGYGEKLFF. For the CDR3, the DNA is TGTGCCAGCAGGCGCAGGGGGTACGGCGAAAAACTGTTTTTT.

The chain is built from TRBV28 and TRBJ2-5, with 10 bases lining up with TRBD1. The germline CDR1 and CDR2 sequences are MDHEN and SYDVKM. The V gene end was trimmed by 4 bases and the J gene end by 5 bases; junction bases not matched to a gene: 10. CDR3 size: 16 residues. The CDR3 loop is CASSSGQGVRRETQYF. The CDR3 DNA reads as TGTGCCAGCAGTTCAGGACAGGGGGTTCGTCGCGAGACCCAGTACTTC.